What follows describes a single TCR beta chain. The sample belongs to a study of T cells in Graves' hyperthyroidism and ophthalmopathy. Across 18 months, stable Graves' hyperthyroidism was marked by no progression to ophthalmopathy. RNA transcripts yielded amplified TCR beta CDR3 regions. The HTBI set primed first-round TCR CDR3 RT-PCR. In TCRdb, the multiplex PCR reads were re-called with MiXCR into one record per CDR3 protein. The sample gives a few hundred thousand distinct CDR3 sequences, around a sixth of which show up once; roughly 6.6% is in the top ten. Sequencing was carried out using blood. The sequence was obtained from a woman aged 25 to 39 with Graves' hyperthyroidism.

The DNA of the CDR3 is TGTGCCAGCACTTATCTCCTAGCGGGAGACTTCACCTACAATGAGCAGTTCTTC. It encodes CASTYLLAGDFTYNEQFF. The chain carries TRBV12-3 or TRBV12-4 and TRBJ2-1; 10 nucleotides align to TRBD2. The CDR3 length is 18 residues. The V and J ends lost 7 bases and 2 bases, in that order; junction bases with no gene match: 14.